These T cell receptor beta chains were read from a single sample in a study of blood T cell repertoires in COVID-19. TCRdb keeps only in-frame clones here, not all; method: immunoSEQ multiplex PCR. The sample shows 250,000 to 350,000 clones, 84% of them seen only once. Material: peripheral blood. The source of these receptors is a human donor with COVID-19, enrolled during active disease. The donor label of this sample is uncertain. CDR3s include the opening cysteine and the closing phenylalanine or tryptophan. Fields, in order: D gene, CDR3 length, clone size, J gene, V gene, CDR3 DNA, CDR3 protein. D genes are given only for firm matches. Where a row states a size, it is once, few, many or the class of an expanded clone; other rows omit it.

. | 13 | . | TRBJ1-1 | TRBV15 | TGTGCCACCAGCAGAGGGGTGGGGCGGCGAGCTTTCTTT | CATSRGVGRRAFF
. | 14 | few | TRBJ2-2 | TRBV5-1 | TGCGCCAGCAGCTTCGGAGACCAGAGAGGGGAGCTGTTTTTT | CASSFGDQRGELFF
TRBD1 | 14 | few | TRBJ2-7 | TRBV11-2 | TGTGCCAGCAGCTTGTCGGGACAGTTCTACGAGCAGTACTTC | CASSLSGQFYEQYF
TRBD1 | 14 | . | TRBJ1-5 | TRBV19 | TGTGCCAGTCGGGACAGGGGTAGCAATCAGCCCCAGCATTTT | CASRDRGSNQPQHF
. | 16 | . | TRBJ2-6 | TRBV28 | TGTGCCAGCAGTCGGGTGGGGGGCTCTGGGGCCAACGTCCTGACTTTC | CASSRVGGSGANVLTF
TRBD1 | 17 | . | TRBJ2-7 | TRBV5-1 | TGCGCCAGCAGCTTGGAGGCCGGTACAGGGGGCTCCTACGAGCAGTACTTC | CASSLEAGTGGSYEQYF
TRBD1 | 16 | . | TRBJ2-7 | TRBV28 | TGTGCCAGCAGTTCCCGCGGGGACAGGGGAGGGAGCGAGCAGTACTTC | CASSSRGDRGGSEQYF
. | 13 | once | TRBJ1-1 | TRBV30 | TGTGCCTGGAGCAAAGGGCGGGGCACTGAAGCTTTCTTT | CAWSKGRGTEAFF
. | 18 | . | TRBJ1-2 | TRBV7-2 | TGTGCCAGCAGCTTAAGTGGGCCCTTATCCTCAGGATTCTATGGCTACACCTTC | CASSLSGPLSSGFYGYTF
. | 12 | . | TRBJ2-5 | TRBV29-1 | TGCAGCGCCCAGAAAGGAGGGGAGACCCAGTACTTC | CSAQKGGETQYF
TRBD2 | 13 | . | TRBJ2-1 | TRBV11-2 | TGTGCCAGCAGCTTGGGGGACTACCGTGAGCAGTTCTTC | CASSLGDYREQFF
TRBD2 | 17 | few | TRBJ2-2 | TRBV7-3 | TGTGCCAGCAGCCCCACCGGACTAGCGGGAGAGATCGGGGAGCTGTTTTTT | CASSPTGLAGEIGELFF
TRBD1 | 16 | . | TRBJ2-1 | TRBV3-1/TRBV3-2 | TGTGCCAGCAGCCAAGAGGGACAGGTAACCTACAATGAGCAGTTCTTC | CASSQEGQVTYNEQFF
TRBD1 | 16 | . | TRBJ2-2 | TRBV5-5 | TGTGCCAGCAGCACGGGACAGCCTCTCAACACCGGGGAGCTGTTTTTT | CASSTGQPLNTGELFF
TRBD1 | 13 | . | TRBJ1-1 | TRBV29-1 | TGCAGCGTTGACGGAGACAGGGGTTCTGAAGCTTTCTTT | CSVDGDRGSEAFF
. | 13 | . | TRBJ2-5 | TRBV27 | TGTGCCAGCAGTTTCGGGACTCAAGAGACCCAGTACTTC | CASSFGTQETQYF
TRBD1 | 13 | few | TRBJ1-2 | TRBV29-1 | TGCAGCGCTCGACAGGGGGGAAACTATGGCTACACCTTC | CSARQGGNYGYTF
TRBD1 | 15 | . | TRBJ1-1 | TRBV5-1 | TGCGCCAGCAGCGGTGACAGGGGGCGCGGCACTGAAGCTTTCTTT | CASSGDRGRGTEAFF
. | 15 | . | TRBJ2-7 | TRBV30 | TGTGCCTGGAGTTCTTACGGACGGGCGGGCTACGAGCAGTACTTC | CAWSSYGRAGYEQYF
. | 14 | many | TRBJ1-1 | TRBV30 | TGTGCCTGGAGTGAGGCGATGAGGGGGACTGAAGCTTTCTTT | CAWSEAMRGTEAFF
TRBD2 | 15 | . | TRBJ2-5 | TRBV5-4 | TGTGCCAGCAGCAACCGACTAGCGGGAGGGGAGACCCAGTACTTC | CASSNRLAGGETQYF
TRBD2 | 15 | . | TRBJ2-3 | TRBV29-1 | TGCAGCGTTGTGACTAGCGGAGCTAGCACAGATACGCAGTATTTT | CSVVTSGASTDTQYF
. | 15 | . | TRBJ1-2 | TRBV4-1 | TGCGCCAGCAGCCAAGAACGGGGGGATAACTATGGCTACACCTTC | CASSQERGDNYGYTF
TRBD1 | 19 | . | TRBJ2-1 | TRBV18 | TGTGCCAGCTCACCAATTCGCGGGACAGGGAAGGACCCCTACAATGAGCAGTTCTTC | CASSPIRGTGKDPYNEQFF
. | 13 | . | TRBJ2-1 | TRBV19 | TGTGCCAGTAGTGAGAGAACCTACAATGAGCAGTTCTTC | CASSERTYNEQFF
. | 13 | . | TRBJ2-1 | TRBV29-1 | TGCAGCGTTGAAGGGCAGGCCTTCAATGAGCAGTTCTTC | CSVEGQAFNEQFF
. | 12 | . | TRBJ2-7 | TRBV28 | TGTGCCAGCAGCTTGACTACCTACGAGCAGTACTTC | CASSLTTYEQYF
. | 14 | . | TRBJ2-1 | TRBV9 | TGTGCCAGCAGCGTAGCAGGGGTCGGAAATGAGCAGTTCTTC | CASSVAGVGNEQFF
TRBD1 | 15 | . | TRBJ1-2 | TRBV27 | TGTGCCAGCAGCCGACACTCCGACAGGGCGTATGGCTACACCTTC | CASSRHSDRAYGYTF
. | 13 | few | TRBJ1-1 | TRBV6-5 | TGTGCCAGTGGGGCGGACACTTACACTGAAGCTTTCTTT | CASGADTYTEAFF
TRBD1 | 15 | medium-sized | TRBJ1-6 | TRBV11-2 | TGTGCCAGCAGCTTGAGGGACAGTAGCAATTCACCCCTCCACTTT | CASSLRDSSNSPLHF
TRBD1 | 14 | many | TRBJ1-1 | TRBV28 | TGTGCCAGCACCTTGGGACAGCTGAACACTGAAGCTTTCTTT | CASTLGQLNTEAFF
TRBD2 | 15 | . | TRBJ2-2 | TRBV5-6 | TGTGCCAGCAGCCTAGCGGGAATAAACACCGGGGAGCTGTTTTTT | CASSLAGINTGELFF
. | 16 | . | TRBJ2-1 | TRBV7-9 | TGTGCCAGCAGCCCCTTTCGCGAGGTTGCCTACAATGAGCAGTTCTTC | CASSPFREVAYNEQFF
. | 13 | . | TRBJ1-4 | TRBV12-3/TRBV12-4 | TGTGCCAGCAGTTTAGAGAGGGCGGAAAAACTGTTTTTT | CASSLERAEKLFF
. | 17 | . | TRBJ2-2 | TRBV11-2 | TGTGCCAGCAGCACACCCCAGCCGTCTAGCGTCACCGGGGAGCTGTTTTTT | CASSTPQPSSVTGELFF
. | 14 | . | TRBJ1-2 | TRBV30 | TGTGCCTGGAGTGTACTTTTTAGCGGAAGACCGTACACCTTC | CAWSVLFSGRPYTF
TRBD1 | 13 | . | TRBJ1-2 | TRBV28 | TGTGCCAGCAGTCTGGACAGGGCTCGTGGCTACACCTTC | CASSLDRARGYTF
TRBD2 | 16 | once | TRBJ2-7 | TRBV5-4 | TGTGCCAGCAGCTTGGAAGGGACTAGCGGGGCCCGCGAGCAGTACTTC | CASSLEGTSGAREQYF
. | 21 | . | TRBJ1-1 | TRBV27 | TGTGCCAGCAGTTTGCCCAGCGCCAGGGGTCGTGTACAGGGAGTGATCACTGAAGCTTTCTTT | CASSLPSARGRVQGVITEAFF
TRBD2 | 13 | . | TRBJ2-1 | TRBV28 | TGTGCCATTGTAGCGGGAGATGCCAATGAGCAGTTCTTC | CAIVAGDANEQFF
. | 11 | . | TRBJ2-3 | TRBV7-2 | TGTGCCAGCAGCCCGAGGGATACGCAGTATTTT | CASSPRDTQYF
TRBD1 | 16 | once | TRBJ1-5 | TRBV3-1/TRBV3-2 | TGTGCCAGCAGCCAAGGCAGGGGGTATAGCAATCAGCCCCAGCATTTT | CASSQGRGYSNQPQHF
. | 16 | . | TRBJ1-5 | TRBV3-1/TRBV3-2 | TGTGCCAGCAGCCAAGATTCGGGGAATAGCAATCAGCCCCAGCATTTT | CASSQDSGNSNQPQHF
TRBD1 | 15 | . | TRBJ2-7 | TRBV5-1 | TGCGCCAGCAGCCTCGGACAGGGCCATTACTACGAGCAGTACTTC | CASSLGQGHYYEQYF
. | 12 | . | TRBJ1-1 | TRBV12-3/TRBV12-4 | TGTGCCAGCAGTAGAGAGTACACTGAAGCTTTCTTT | CASSREYTEAFF
TRBD1 | 14 | . | TRBJ1-5 | TRBV2 | TGTGCCAGCAGTAGGGACAGGATCAATCAGCCCCAGCATTTT | CASSRDRINQPQHF
TRBD2 | 15 | . | TRBJ2-3 | TRBV9 | TGTGCCAGCAGCGTCGGGACTAGCGGACCAGATACGCAGTATTTT | CASSVGTSGPDTQYF
. | 14 | . | TRBJ2-3 | TRBV30 | TGTGCCTGGACCCAGGGTTTGAGCACAGATACGCAGTATTTT | CAWTQGLSTDTQYF